This T cell receptor beta chain emerged from a study of brain T cells in children with intractable seizures. Profiling relied on immunoSEQ multiplex PCR, and the TCRdb table lists in-frame clones only, not all of them. In the table there are about 340,000 clones, about 93% of which are singletons. Notes on the study in general: HCMV serostatus was not known, and viral specificity came from CDR3 similarity only.

V lost 0 bases, J lost 6 bases, and 8 bases lay in between. The CDR3 loop spans 13 amino acids. CDR1 and CDR2 from the germline V gene are LNHDA and SQIVND (reference sequence). The time point was: blood from clinic visit 5 months post-surgery; TSC patient then seizure free. The sequenced cases were selected for having the highest brain T cell transcript signatures. The table lists this clone with a count of one. Its antigen remains unknown. The sequence derives from a boy in the first two years of life with tuberous sclerosis and intractable seizures. This chain links TRBV19 with TRBJ1-2, with D perhaps matching TRBD1 (5 bases). The sample in question was peripheral blood, obtained more than 4 months after surgery. The CDR3 loop reads CASSIDQGHGYTF. Here the CDR3 DNA reads TGTGCCAGTAGTATAGATCAGGGTCATGGCTACACCTTC.